These 4 T cell receptor beta chains came from one sample sequenced in a study of CDR3 diversity in severe acne. TCRdb ran MiXCR on the PCR reads and lists one entry per CDR3 protein. The table records some 90,000 distinct CDR3 sequences, approximately 49% of them present only once. The sample consisted of blood. The receptors here all came from a male donor with severe acne vulgaris.

Regarding this clonotype: Just one base apart from a much larger clone, this may be a read error. The rearrangement joins TRBV5-1 to TRBJ2-7; D gene unclear. CDR1 and CDR2 from the germline V gene are SGHRS and YFSETQ. The ends were cut back, 3 bases at V and 2 bases at J, with 9 bases in the middle. The CDR3 runs 13 residues. CDR3 bases: TGCGCCAGCAGCTCGGAACAAACCTACGAGCAGTACTTC. As protein: CASSSEQTYEQYF.

The CDR3 region has the DNA TGTGCCAGCAGTGAATACGGGAGGGCCGCAGATACGCAGTATTTT. Translated, it gives CASSEYGRAADTQYF. This chain uses TRBV25-1 with TRBJ2-3; 8 positions agree with TRBD2. CDR1 is MGHDK, CDR2 SYGVNS, per germline. The CDR3 loop spans 15 amino acids. V gave up 0 bases and J gave up 4 bases; unmatched junction bases: 3.

By share of the sample, this clonotype is medium-sized. The genes are TRBV15 and TRBJ2-3; D remains ambiguous. The CDR3 covers 12 residues. The V and J ends lost 7 bases and 1 base respectively, with 6 bases between them. CDR1 and CDR2 from the germline V gene are LNHNV and YYDKDF (reference sequence). CDR3 sequence reads: CATKRGTDTQYF. CDR3 nucleotides: TGTGCCACCAAAAGGGGCACAGATACGCAGTATTTT.

The chain has TRBV15 and TRBJ2-1; D is perhaps TRBD2 (5 bases). Germline lookup yields CDR1 LNHNV and CDR2 YYDKDF (reference sequence). The CDR3 is 13 amino acids. Trimming removed 4 bases at V and 7 bases at J, with 11 bases between. The DNA of the CDR3 is TGTGCCACCAGCACCAAACTAGGGAATGAGCAGTTCTTC. Encoded protein: CATSTKLGNEQFF.